This T cell receptor beta chain was captured in a study of Graves' ophthalmopathy and Graves' hyperthyroidism (dated by TCRdb to 2017 to 2018). About the study as a whole: Peripheral blood was collected at initial diagnosis, prior to any treatment. To tell Graves' ophthalmopathy apart from Graves' hyperthyroidism, and to predict which patients would progress to ophthalmopathy, the study relied on TCR beta repertoire signatures. In total, around 130 blood samples were TCR-sequenced: fewer than 50 ophthalmopathy, approximately 80 hyperthyroidism and some 17 hyperthyroidism-to-ophthalmopathy patients. To explore V-J signatures distinguishing ophthalmopathy from hyperthyroidism, a discovery set of about a hundred patients (about 41 ophthalmopathy, roughly 55 stable hyperthyroidism) was enrolled. For independent validation, a separate cohort was made up of around 18 hyperthyroidism patients plus 17 patients who later progressed from hyperthyroidism to ophthalmopathy. In roughly 6 hyperthyroidism patients, T-cell repertoires of thyroid tissue and blood were compared. Following sample collection, hyperthyroidism patients were given methimazole at a starting dose of 30 mg daily, and ophthalmopathy patients were given high-dose intravenous methylprednisolone. For training and testing, the 95 to 100 patients in the discovery cohort were randomly divided in a 7:3 ratio. What the study reported, not specific to this receptor: No statistical method was used to predetermine the sample size, and group allocation was not hidden from the investigators. In cross-validation, the 13-signature model distinguished ophthalmopathy from stable hyperthyroidism with almost 90% sensitivity and 81% to 83% specificity, and in the test set the corresponding values were around 78% and 73%. Most expanded thyroid clonotypes with frequency above 0.001 were also detected in blood, suggesting blood repertoires may reflect the thyroid immune response. In validation, the model predicted ophthalmopathy progression with 55% to 71% sensitivity and about 77% specificity; approximately 12 predicted patients were CT-confirmed with GO in a median of around 6.5 months.

To note about this clonotype: Its antigen has not been determined. One base away there is no much larger clone; base qualities are not given.

Stable hyperthyroidism was defined as no progression to ophthalmopathy within 18 months of follow-up. Patients with hyperthyroidism were aged 18 to 65 years, had been newly diagnosed, and had a disease duration of less than 2 months. Anyone with other autoimmune diseases, uncontrolled infections, pregnancy or lactation was excluded from the study. Diagnosis was based on clinical symptoms, serum thyroxine, TRAb, thyroid ultrasound and orbital computed tomography. Using Ficoll-Paque density gradient centrifugation, PBMCs were isolated from 9 to 10 ml of fresh peripheral blood. Trizol reagent was used to extract the total RNA, and its quality was then checked on an Agilent 2100 Bioanalyzer. V is shortened by 3 bases, J by 1 base, and the region joining them spans 9 bases. From a lookup of the germline V gene (reference sequence), CDR1 and CDR2 are LNHDA and SQIVND. The CDR3 runs 15 residues from the cysteine to the phenylalanine. Kept here is only the CDR3 DNA, which spans 45 bases and is read in frame from base 1.

For repertoire sequencing, TCR beta CDR3 regions were amplified from RNA transcripts. The first round was an RT-PCR using HTBI primers with the Qiagen OneStep RT-PCR kit, and this first round was followed by a second-round multiplex PCR, then size selection and purification. Sequencing of the libraries was carried out on an Illumina HiSeq2000 in paired-end mode with 100 bp reads. The authors' pipeline ran thus. Reads were processed with SOAPnuke, discarding reads with adapters, uncalled bases, mean Phred below 15, or no exact constant-primer or identifier match. COPE v1.2.5 was used to merge the high-quality paired reads. Unique nucleotide sequences were defined as clonotypes and aligned to IMGT TRB V, D and J references using MiTCR v1.1. The analysis was limited to V-J combinations with a frequency above 0.0001, which together covered 99.2% of repertoires. A TCR clonal expansion and chaos score per V-J combination was defined as the ratio of F50 clonal expansion to chaos observed in the TCRdist matrix. Welch's t-statistics and random forest were used to reduce the features to approximately 13 V-J combinations, which were then used as input to a naive Bayes classifier. The similarity between thyroid and blood repertoires was quantified using the Morisita-Horn index. TCRdb trimmed public reads at Q25 via fastp, called clones via MiXCR and kept in-frame beta chains. Every entry covers one CDR3 protein and lists the most common genes and DNA from its rows. The V and J calls and clone size are TCRdb's, not the authors'. The sample table lists hundreds of thousands of distinct CDR3 sequences, 20% to 25% of them with a count of one. More than 5.5% of the sample comes from the top ten.

The TCR was taken from a young woman with stable Graves' hyperthyroidism. Some clones in this sample may be carry-over from other donors' samples. Donor details come from another sample of the same person, matched by shared clones. The chain was built from TRBV19 and TRBJ2-2, with no reliable assignment of the D segment. Specimen: peripheral blood. CDR3 loop: CASSIIQQNTGELFF. The DNA sequence is as follows: TGTGCCAGTAGTATTATACAGCAGAACACCGGGGAGCTGTTTTTT.